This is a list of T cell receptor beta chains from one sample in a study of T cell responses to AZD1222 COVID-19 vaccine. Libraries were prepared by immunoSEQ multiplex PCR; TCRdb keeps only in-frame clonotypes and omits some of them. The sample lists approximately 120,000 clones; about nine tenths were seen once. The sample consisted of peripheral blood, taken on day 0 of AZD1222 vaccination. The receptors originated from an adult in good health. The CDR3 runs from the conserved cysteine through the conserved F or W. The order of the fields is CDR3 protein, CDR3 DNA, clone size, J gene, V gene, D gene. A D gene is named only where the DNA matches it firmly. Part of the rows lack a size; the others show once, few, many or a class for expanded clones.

cdr3_aa: CSVPGQGRNGYTF
cdr3_nt: TGCAGCGTACCGGGACAGGGGAGAAATGGCTACACCTTC
clone_size: .
j_call: TRBJ1-2
v_call: TRBV29-1
d_call: TRBD1

cdr3_aa: CASGRGGRRADTQYF
cdr3_nt: TGTGCCAGCGGGCGAGGGGGGCGCCGCGCAGATACGCAGTATTTT
clone_size: .
j_call: TRBJ2-3
v_call: TRBV7-3
d_call: .

cdr3_aa: CASSQSLYEQYF
cdr3_nt: TGTGCCAGCAGCCAATCCCTCTACGAGCAGTACTTC
clone_size: .
j_call: TRBJ2-7
v_call: TRBV7-9
d_call: .

cdr3_aa: CASSQTPTGGVGTEAFF
cdr3_nt: TGTGCCAGCAGCCAGACACCCACAGGGGGCGTTGGCACTGAAGCTTTCTTT
clone_size: .
j_call: TRBJ1-1
v_call: TRBV9
d_call: TRBD1

cdr3_aa: CATRDSTVGQETQYF
cdr3_nt: TGCGCCACCCGGGACTCCACAGTAGGTCAAGAGACCCAGTACTTC
clone_size: .
j_call: TRBJ2-5
v_call: TRBV5-1
d_call: .

cdr3_aa: CAWSVGTGGGYTF
cdr3_nt: TGTGCCTGGAGTGTGGGGACAGGAGGGGGCTACACCTTC
clone_size: .
j_call: TRBJ1-2
v_call: TRBV30
d_call: TRBD1

cdr3_aa: CASSHGQGSPYEQYF
cdr3_nt: TGTGCCAGCAGCCACGGACAGGGTTCGCCCTACGAGCAGTACTTC
clone_size: few
j_call: TRBJ2-7
v_call: TRBV13
d_call: TRBD1

cdr3_aa: CASSRWSYQETQYF
cdr3_nt: TGTGCCAGCAGCCGTTGGAGTTACCAAGAGACCCAGTACTTC
clone_size: .
j_call: TRBJ2-5
v_call: TRBV4-2
d_call: .

cdr3_aa: CASRLGASENTGELFF
cdr3_nt: TGTGCCAGCCGGCTAGGGGCTAGCGAAAACACCGGGGAGCTGTTTTTT
clone_size: .
j_call: TRBJ2-2
v_call: TRBV9
d_call: .

cdr3_aa: CASTLANYEQYF
cdr3_nt: TGTGCCAGCACCTTGGCGAATTACGAGCAGTACTTC
clone_size: .
j_call: TRBJ2-7
v_call: TRBV6-5
d_call: .

cdr3_aa: CASSLWSASGNTIYF
cdr3_nt: TGTGCCAGCAGCTTATGGTCGGCGAGTGGAAACACCATATATTTT
clone_size: .
j_call: TRBJ1-3
v_call: TRBV7-6
d_call: .

cdr3_aa: CASSPQGVNSPLHF
cdr3_nt: TGTGCCAGCTCACCACAGGGAGTGAACTCACCCCTCCACTTT
clone_size: few
j_call: TRBJ1-6
v_call: TRBV18
d_call: .

cdr3_aa: CASSGQGSSYEQYF
cdr3_nt: TGTGCCAGCAGCGGACAGGGAAGCTCCTACGAGCAGTACTTC
clone_size: once
j_call: TRBJ2-7
v_call: TRBV9
d_call: TRBD1

cdr3_aa: CASRTLGQGADGYTF
cdr3_nt: TGTGCCAGCAGAACATTGGGACAGGGGGCTGATGGCTACACCTTC
clone_size: .
j_call: TRBJ1-2
v_call: TRBV27
d_call: TRBD1

cdr3_aa: CASSVDGLAGGRGTQYF
cdr3_nt: TGTGCCAGCAGCGTAGACGGACTAGCGGGGGGGCGTGGGACCCAGTACTTC
clone_size: .
j_call: TRBJ2-5
v_call: TRBV9
d_call: TRBD2

cdr3_aa: CASSIFGQAGTEAFF
cdr3_nt: TGTGCCAGCAGCATTTTCGGACAGGCGGGCACTGAAGCTTTCTTT
clone_size: .
j_call: TRBJ1-1
v_call: TRBV7-2
d_call: TRBD1

cdr3_aa: CASSAVTQYF
cdr3_nt: TGTGCCAGCAGTGCGGTTACGCAGTATTTT
clone_size: .
j_call: TRBJ2-3
v_call: TRBV2
d_call: .

cdr3_aa: CASSLLTGREQYF
cdr3_nt: TGTGCCAGCAGCCTCCTGACAGGGCGCGAGCAGTACTTC
clone_size: .
j_call: TRBJ2-7
v_call: TRBV7-9
d_call: TRBD1

cdr3_aa: CASSPRRQEIQETQYF
cdr3_nt: TGCGCCAGCAGCCCTCGTCGACAGGAAATCCAAGAGACCCAGTACTTC
clone_size: .
j_call: TRBJ2-5
v_call: TRBV5-1
d_call: .

cdr3_aa: CASSSTQGLGNIQYF
cdr3_nt: TGTGCCAGCAGCTCTACTCAGGGGCTGGGGAACATTCAGTACTTC
clone_size: .
j_call: TRBJ2-4
v_call: TRBV7-8
d_call: .

cdr3_aa: CASSQGAGGKTQYF
cdr3_nt: TGTGCCAGCAGCCAAGGTGCAGGCGGGAAGACCCAGTACTTC
clone_size: .
j_call: TRBJ2-5
v_call: TRBV3-1/TRBV3-2
d_call: .

cdr3_aa: CATSYPGGQETQYF
cdr3_nt: TGTGCCACCAGTTATCCAGGCGGGCAAGAGACCCAGTACTTC
clone_size: .
j_call: TRBJ2-5
v_call: TRBV24-1
d_call: .

cdr3_aa: CASSQDGSGVYNEQFF
cdr3_nt: TGCGCCAGCAGCCAAGATGGAAGCGGGGTCTACAATGAGCAGTTCTTC
clone_size: .
j_call: TRBJ2-1
v_call: TRBV4-3
d_call: TRBD2

cdr3_aa: CASSVARGSTEAFF
cdr3_nt: TGTGCCAGCAGCGTAGCAAGGGGTTCGACTGAAGCTTTCTTT
clone_size: .
j_call: TRBJ1-1
v_call: TRBV9
d_call: .

cdr3_aa: CASSSGTGTSTDTQYF
cdr3_nt: TGTGCCAGCAGCAGTGGGACAGGGACGAGCACAGATACGCAGTATTTT
clone_size: .
j_call: TRBJ2-3
v_call: TRBV11-2
d_call: TRBD1

cdr3_aa: CASRVLAGGYNEQFF
cdr3_nt: TGTGCCAGCAGGGTCCTAGCGGGGGGTTACAATGAGCAGTTCTTC
clone_size: .
j_call: TRBJ2-1
v_call: TRBV27
d_call: TRBD2

cdr3_aa: CSASHSNSRYEKLFF
cdr3_nt: TGCAGTGCTAGTCATTCTAACAGTCGATATGAAAAACTGTTTTTT
clone_size: .
j_call: TRBJ1-4
v_call: TRBV20-1
d_call: .

cdr3_aa: CASGFRGETQYF
cdr3_nt: TGTGCCAGCGGATTCCGCGGTGAGACCCAGTACTTC
clone_size: .
j_call: TRBJ2-5
v_call: TRBV6-5
d_call: .

cdr3_aa: CAWSPRDISYEQYF
cdr3_nt: TGTGCCTGGAGTCCCCGGGACATCTCCTACGAGCAGTACTTC
clone_size: .
j_call: TRBJ2-7
v_call: TRBV30
d_call: .

cdr3_aa: CASSLEGISGANVLTF
cdr3_nt: TGTGCCAGCAGCTTGGAGGGGATCTCTGGGGCCAACGTCCTGACTTTC
clone_size: .
j_call: TRBJ2-6
v_call: TRBV5-5
d_call: .

cdr3_aa: CASSPRTGKGYNEQFF
cdr3_nt: TGTGCCAGCAGCCCTAGGACAGGTAAAGGCTACAATGAGCAGTTCTTC
clone_size: once
j_call: TRBJ2-1
v_call: TRBV5-6
d_call: TRBD1

cdr3_aa: CASSYRSRFNTEAFF
cdr3_nt: TGTGCCAGCAGCTACCGCAGCCGATTCAACACTGAAGCTTTCTTT
clone_size: .
j_call: TRBJ1-1
v_call: TRBV7-2
d_call: .

cdr3_aa: CASSPPGVQVSQPQHF
cdr3_nt: TGTGCCAGCTCACCCCCGGGGGTCCAAGTGAGTCAGCCCCAGCATTTT
clone_size: .
j_call: TRBJ1-5
v_call: TRBV18
d_call: .

cdr3_aa: CASSPRTGIGTEAFF
cdr3_nt: TGTGCCAGCAGCCCCCGGACAGGGATAGGCACTGAAGCTTTCTTT
clone_size: .
j_call: TRBJ1-1
v_call: TRBV7-9
d_call: TRBD1

cdr3_aa: CSASRDRLYGYTF
cdr3_nt: TGCAGTGCTAGTAGGGACAGATTATATGGCTACACCTTC
clone_size: .
j_call: TRBJ1-2
v_call: TRBV20-1
d_call: TRBD1

cdr3_aa: CASSFGDTQYF
cdr3_nt: TGTGCCAGCAGCTTCGGAGATACGCAGTATTTT
clone_size: .
j_call: TRBJ2-3
v_call: TRBV5-6
d_call: .

cdr3_aa: CASSEGYGHRSEQYF
cdr3_nt: TGTGCCAGCAGTGAGGGATATGGACATCGGAGCGAGCAGTACTTC
clone_size: once
j_call: TRBJ2-7
v_call: TRBV25-1
d_call: .

cdr3_aa: CAWSVGSLAGGETQYF
cdr3_nt: TGTGCCTGGAGTGTCGGGTCGCTAGCGGGGGGGGAGACCCAGTACTTC
clone_size: .
j_call: TRBJ2-5
v_call: TRBV30
d_call: TRBD2

cdr3_aa: CASSYSGQGWSGYTF
cdr3_nt: TGTGCCAGCAGTTACTCGGGACAGGGGTGGAGTGGCTACACCTTC
clone_size: few
j_call: TRBJ1-2
v_call: TRBV6-2/TRBV6-3
d_call: TRBD1

cdr3_aa: CASSQFNEQFF
cdr3_nt: TGTGCCAGCAGTCAATTCAATGAGCAGTTCTTC
clone_size: once
j_call: TRBJ2-1
v_call: TRBV27
d_call: .

cdr3_aa: CASSLASGGGETQYF
cdr3_nt: TGTGCCAGCAGTTTGGCTAGCGGGGGAGGCGAGACCCAGTACTTC
clone_size: .
j_call: TRBJ2-5
v_call: TRBV6-2/TRBV6-3
d_call: TRBD2

cdr3_aa: CATSDYPGQGKLQETQYF
cdr3_nt: TGTGCCACCAGTGATTACCCGGGGCAGGGCAAACTTCAAGAGACCCAGTACTTC
clone_size: .
j_call: TRBJ2-5
v_call: TRBV24-1
d_call: .

cdr3_aa: CATSRPGGSGNTIYF
cdr3_nt: TGTGCCACCAGCAGGCCTGGTGGCTCTGGAAACACCATATATTTT
clone_size: .
j_call: TRBJ1-3
v_call: TRBV15
d_call: .

cdr3_aa: CASSSGRGPRETQYF
cdr3_nt: TGTGCCAGCAGCTCAGGAAGGGGTCCGAGAGAGACCCAGTACTTC
clone_size: .
j_call: TRBJ2-5
v_call: TRBV7-3
d_call: .

cdr3_aa: CAWRKDNSGNTIYF
cdr3_nt: TGTGCCTGGAGAAAAGATAACTCTGGAAACACCATATATTTT
clone_size: .
j_call: TRBJ1-3
v_call: TRBV30
d_call: .

cdr3_aa: CASSLGTGTYGYTF
cdr3_nt: TGTGCCAGCAGCTTAGGGACAGGCACCTATGGCTACACCTTC
clone_size: .
j_call: TRBJ1-2
v_call: TRBV7-9
d_call: TRBD1

cdr3_aa: CASSQDSSTFIQPQHF
cdr3_nt: TGCGCCAGCAGCCAAGATTCAAGCACGTTCATTCAGCCCCAGCATTTT
clone_size: .
j_call: TRBJ1-5
v_call: TRBV4-3
d_call: .

cdr3_aa: CASARGVIYEQYF
cdr3_nt: TGTGCCAGCGCGAGGGGAGTAATCTACGAGCAGTACTTC
clone_size: .
j_call: TRBJ2-7
v_call: TRBV12-3/TRBV12-4
d_call: .

cdr3_aa: CASSPPIGGGTDTQYF
cdr3_nt: TGTGCCAGCTCACCACCGATAGGGGGGGGCACAGATACGCAGTATTTT
clone_size: .
j_call: TRBJ2-3
v_call: TRBV18
d_call: .

cdr3_aa: CAWVTGGHGYTF
cdr3_nt: TGTGCCTGGGTGACAGGGGGCCATGGCTACACCTTC
clone_size: .
j_call: TRBJ1-2
v_call: TRBV30
d_call: TRBD1

cdr3_aa: CASSPNTDTQYF
cdr3_nt: TGTGCCAGCTCACCGAACACAGATACGCAGTATTTT
clone_size: .
j_call: TRBJ2-3
v_call: TRBV18
d_call: .

cdr3_aa: CASSQNGGPGQPQHF
cdr3_nt: TGTGCCAGCAGCCAAAACGGGGGGCCCGGGCAGCCCCAGCATTTT
clone_size: .
j_call: TRBJ1-5
v_call: TRBV3-1/TRBV3-2
d_call: .